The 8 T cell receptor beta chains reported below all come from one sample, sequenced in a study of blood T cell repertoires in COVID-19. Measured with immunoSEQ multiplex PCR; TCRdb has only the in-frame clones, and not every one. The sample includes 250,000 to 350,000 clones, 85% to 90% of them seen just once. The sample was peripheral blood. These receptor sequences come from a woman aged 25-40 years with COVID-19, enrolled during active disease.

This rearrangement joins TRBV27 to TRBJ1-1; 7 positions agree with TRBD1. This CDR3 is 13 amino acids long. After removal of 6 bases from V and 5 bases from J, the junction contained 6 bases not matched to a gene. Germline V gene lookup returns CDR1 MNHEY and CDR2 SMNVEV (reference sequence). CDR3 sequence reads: CASSVDRDTEAFF. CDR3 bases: TGTGCCAGCAGCGTCGACAGGGATACTGAAGCTTTCTTT.

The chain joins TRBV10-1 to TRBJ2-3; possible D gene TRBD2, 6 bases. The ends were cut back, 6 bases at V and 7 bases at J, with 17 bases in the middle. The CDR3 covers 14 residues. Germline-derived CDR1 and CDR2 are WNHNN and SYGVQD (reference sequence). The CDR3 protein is CASSYDSSVHTQYF. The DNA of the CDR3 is TGCGCCAGCAGCTACGATTCTAGCGTTCATACGCAGTATTTT.

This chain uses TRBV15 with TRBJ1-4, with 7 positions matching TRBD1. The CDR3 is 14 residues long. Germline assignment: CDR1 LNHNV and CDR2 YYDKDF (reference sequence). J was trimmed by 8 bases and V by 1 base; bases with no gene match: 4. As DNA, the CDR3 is TGTGCCACCAGCAGAGTTGGAGGGGGCGAAAAACTGTTTTTT. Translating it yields CATSRVGGGEKLFF.

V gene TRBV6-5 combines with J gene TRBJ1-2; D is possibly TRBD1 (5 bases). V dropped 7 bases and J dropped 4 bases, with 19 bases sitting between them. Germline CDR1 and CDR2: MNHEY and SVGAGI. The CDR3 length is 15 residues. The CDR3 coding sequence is TGTGCCAGCAACCAGAAGGGGAGGGAGGGCTATGGCTACACCTTC. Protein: CASNQKGREGYGYTF.

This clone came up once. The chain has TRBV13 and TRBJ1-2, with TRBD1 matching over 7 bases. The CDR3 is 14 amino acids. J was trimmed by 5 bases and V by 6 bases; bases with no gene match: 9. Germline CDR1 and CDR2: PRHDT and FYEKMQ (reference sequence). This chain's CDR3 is CASSSDRAGYGYTF. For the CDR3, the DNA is TGTGCCAGCAGTTCCGACAGGGCGGGATATGGCTACACCTTC.

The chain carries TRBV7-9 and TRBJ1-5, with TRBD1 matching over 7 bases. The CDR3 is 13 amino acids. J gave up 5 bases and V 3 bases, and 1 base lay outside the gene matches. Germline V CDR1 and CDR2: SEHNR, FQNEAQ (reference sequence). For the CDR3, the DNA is TGTGCCAGCAGCTTCCAGGGGGATCAGCCCCAGCATTTT. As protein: CASSFQGDQPQHF.

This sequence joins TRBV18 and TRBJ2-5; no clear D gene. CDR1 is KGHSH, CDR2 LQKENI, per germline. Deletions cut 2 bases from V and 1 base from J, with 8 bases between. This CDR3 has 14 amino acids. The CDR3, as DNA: TGTGCCAGCTCACCAGTGAACAGCCAAGAGACCCAGTACTTC. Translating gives CASSPVNSQETQYF.

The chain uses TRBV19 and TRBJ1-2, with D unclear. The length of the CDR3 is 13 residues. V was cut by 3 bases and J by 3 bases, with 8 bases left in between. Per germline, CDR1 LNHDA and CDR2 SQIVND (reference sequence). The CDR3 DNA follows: TGTGCCAGTAGTATTCGGGGTTACTATGGCTACACCTTC. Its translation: CASSIRGYYGYTF.